The rows below give T cell receptor beta chains drawn from one sample of a study of blood T cell repertoires in COVID-19. Assay used: immunoSEQ multiplex PCR; TCRdb lists only in-frame clones, some missing. The sample carries about 230,000 clones, roughly 88% recorded once. The sequencing input was PBMCs or T cells enriched from blood (not recorded which). These receptors were obtained from a woman in her 30s who had been exposed to COVID-19. Each CDR3 is given with its conserved first and last residue. D genes are given only for firm matches. Size is omitted from some rows. Given values are once, few, many or a class for expanded clones.

TRBV3-1/TRBV3-2	NA	TRBJ2-1	NA	TGTGCCAGCAGCCCTGACGGGAGCTCCTACAATGAGCAGTTCTTC	CASSPDGSSYNEQFF
TRBV4-1	TRBD2	TRBJ2-1	NA	TGCGCCAGCAGCCAAAGGGGGGTGACTAGCGGGCAAAGGAGGTACAATGAGCAGTTCTTC	CASSQRGVTSGQRRYNEQFF
TRBV5-6	NA	TRBJ2-5	NA	TGTGCCAGCAGCTTGGGACACCTCCAAGAGACCCAGTACTTC	CASSLGHLQETQYF
TRBV7-9	TRBD1	TRBJ1-6	NA	TGTGCCAGCAGCGCGATTCGGACAGGGCTCAATTCACCCCTCCACTTT	CASSAIRTGLNSPLHF
TRBV5-4	TRBD1	TRBJ2-3	NA	TGTGCCAGCAGCTTGACGACAGGGTCTAGCACAGATACGCAGTATTTT	CASSLTTGSSTDTQYF
TRBV7-9	NA	TRBJ2-7	NA	TGTGCCAGCAGCTTAGCGGTCGGGGTTGCTCGCGAGCAGTACTTC	CASSLAVGVAREQYF
TRBV20-1	NA	TRBJ2-3	once	TGCAGTGCTCCCCTTCAGGAATCGCAATATTTT	CSAPLQESQYF
TRBV29-1	NA	TRBJ2-1	NA	TGCAGCGTTGACCGCGGGATATACAATGAGCAGTTCTTC	CSVDRGIYNEQFF
TRBV7-2	NA	TRBJ1-1	NA	TGTGCCAGCAGCTTATATGGGGGGTTGAACACTGAAGCTTTCTTT	CASSLYGGLNTEAFF
TRBV4-1	TRBD1	TRBJ1-1	once	TGCGCCAGCAGCCATGGACAGGGAGAGGACACTGAAGCTTTCTTT	CASSHGQGEDTEAFF
TRBV29-1	NA	TRBJ1-4	NA	TGCAGCGCATTACAGGGTGGCGAAAAACTGTTTTTT	CSALQGGEKLFF
TRBV19	NA	TRBJ2-7	NA	TGTGCCAGTAGTATTGGAGGGCTTTCGTACGAGCAGTACTTC	CASSIGGLSYEQYF
TRBV5-4	TRBD2	TRBJ2-1	NA	TGTGCCAGCAGCTTGGCCAGGCTGGGCGGGAGAGTTTATGAGCAGTTCTTC	CASSLARLGGRVYEQFF